Each of the 2 T cell receptor beta chains below was sequenced from the same sample in a study of control samples from healthy donors and cancer patients. Repertoires were generated with immunoSEQ multiplex PCR, while TCRdb's copy carries only in-frame clones and drops some. The table has 51,000 or so clones, about four fifths seen once. Specimen: blood. These receptors all come from a man in his 70s in good health.

V is TRBV7-9 and J is TRBJ1-6; no reliable D call. Germline values: CDR1 SEHNR, CDR2 FQNEAQ (reference sequence). This CDR3 is 13 amino acids long. V lost 3 bases, J lost 11 bases, and 11 bases lay in between. CDR3 nucleotide sequence: TGTGCCAGCAGCTTTGAGGCCGAGACACCCCTCCACTTT. The encoded protein is CASSFEAETPLHF.

This clone has more than one count but fewer than ten. The V gene is TRBV7-2, the J gene TRBJ1-5; 7 bases line up with TRBD1. Per the germline V gene, CDR1 is SGHTA and CDR2 is FQGNSA. Losses at the gene ends were 3 bases for V and 5 bases for J; bases not matched to a gene: 1. The CDR3 length is 13 residues. CDR3 sequence reads: CASSFDRDQPQHF. For the CDR3, the DNA is TGTGCCAGCAGCTTCGACAGGGATCAGCCCCAGCATTTT.